At least ten counts were recorded for the clone carrying this T cell receptor (beta chain). This sample was included in a study of T-cell memory formation after mild COVID-19. Study-wide context: Each donor largely had its own TCR clusters.

V lost 1 base to trimming and J lost 4 bases; unmatched junction nucleotides: 13. This CDR3 comprises 18 residues. CDR1 and CDR2 from the germline V gene are SGHRS and YFSETQ. MiXCR, run by TCRdb on the 5' RACE reads, gives a single entry per CDR3 protein. Of approximately 180,000 distinct CDR3 sequences in the sample, approximately 16% were seen once. The specimen was PBMCs or a T cell subset sorted from them (not recorded which). This sequence joins TRBV5-1 and TRBJ2-2; 7 bases are a match to TRBD1. The sequence was obtained from an adult woman who had mild COVID-19 (a few samples of this study predate the infection). Cell type and time point are not known. The CDR3 here is CASSLTRQGSLTTGELFF. CDR3 nucleotide sequence: TGCGCCAGCAGCTTGACCAGACAGGGCTCCCTGACCACCGGGGAGCTGTTTTTT.